What follows is one T cell receptor beta chain and its context. Its antigen is unidentified. Cyclophosphamide on days +3 and +4 followed busulfan-fludarabine conditioning and a marrow graft. The data were taken from a study of T cells after posttransplantation cyclophosphamide. Study-level points and caveats: TRB clonality was highly associated with recipient CMV seropositivity and reactivation. Later post-transplant blood repertoires were often dominated by donor CD8+ memory clones. TRB overlap between skin or GI tissue T cells and blood was limited.

The method was immunoSEQ multiplex PCR; TCRdb's version includes in-frame clones alone and lacks a portion of them. The profile shows tens of thousands of clones, over 75% of them singletons. This CDR3 is built from 13 residues. Germline V gives CDR1 SNHLY, CDR2 FYNNEI. J lost 8 bases, V lost 4 bases, and 6 bases had no gene match. The source is a female patient in her thirties or forties who received an allogeneic stem cell transplant from a related donor, was CMV-positive, and had no GVHD. Some T cells may be graft donor cells. The sequencing used CD4+ T cells sorted from blood, collected 1903 days after a stem cell transplant with posttransplant cyclophosphamide. J is TRBJ1-2 and V is TRBV2; the match to TRBD1 covers 8 bases. CDR3 in amino acids: CASSADRVLGYTF. The CDR3 DNA reads TGTGCCAGCAGTGCGGACAGGGTACTAGGCTACACCTTC.